The 27 T cell receptor beta chains reported below all come from one sample, sequenced in a study of identical twins. A single record per CDR3 protein comes from TCRdb applying MiXCR to the 5' RACE reads. The sample records 500,000 to 550,000 distinct CDR3 sequences, more than 20% being singletons. A further study also used this sample, focusing on yellow fever vaccine responses in identical twins.

Input material: CD4+ T cells sorted from blood. These TCRs come from a woman between 18 and 30 years old in good health.

In this sample, this clonotype turned up many times. The J gene is TRBJ2-5, the V gene TRBV12-3 or TRBV12-4; the D gene is possibly TRBD2 (7 bases). CDR3 length: 15 residues. Trimming took off 2 bases at V and 4 bases at J, with 14 bases between the two ends. CDR3 nucleotides: TGTGCCAGCAGTTTAAGGGGGACTATAGGAGAGACCCAGTACTTC. This gives the protein CASSLRGTIGETQYF.

The gene calls are TRBV5-1 and TRBJ2-3; 12 bases are a match to TRBD2. In germline, CDR1 is SGHRS, CDR2 YFSETQ. Losses at the gene ends were 4 bases for V and 4 bases for J; bases not matched to a gene: 10. CDR3 length: 17 residues. CDR3 sequence: CASSRSSGRAGSDTQYF. CDR3 bases: TGCGCCAGCAGCAGATCTAGCGGGAGGGCGGGCTCAGATACGCAGTATTTT.

This clonotype has at least ten counts. The chain combines TRBV5-1 with TRBJ1-6, with D uncertain. Germline V gene lookup returns CDR1 SGHRS and CDR2 YFSETQ. This CDR3 region has 15 residues. Trimming cost V 0 bases and J 9 bases, with 13 bases left between them. DNA for the CDR3: TGCGCCAGCAGCTTGGCCGCGGTCAGTAGTTCACCCCTCCACTTT. Translated: CASSLAAVSSSPLHF.

V and J are TRBV6-5 and TRBJ2-1, with D possibly being TRBD1 (6 bases). Germline CDR1 reads MNHEY; CDR2 reads SVGAGI. The CDR3 spans 16 residues. Trimming removed 0 bases at V and 4 bases at J, with 13 bases between. For the CDR3, the DNA is TGTGCCAGCAGTTACTCCGCGCAGGGGCGTTACAATGAGCAGTTCTTC. Amino acid sequence: CASSYSAQGRYNEQFF.

This clonotype was counted a single time. V usage is TRBV7-9 and J usage is TRBJ2-5, with D perhaps matching TRBD2 (7 bases). This CDR3 has 16 residues. The germline V gene encodes CDR1 SEHNR and CDR2 FQNEAQ (reference sequence). Trimming removed 3 bases from V and 4 bases from J, with 18 bases in between. The CDR3 nucleotides are TGTGCCAGCAGCTTCCGTCCCGGGGAGGGGGTAGAGACCCAGTACTTC. This sequence encodes CASSFRPGEGVETQYF.

This clonotype was detected only a few times. This rearrangement joins TRBV27 to TRBJ2-2, with a possible D match to TRBD1 (6 bases). CDR3 length equals 16 residues. CDR1 and CDR2 (germline): MNHEY, SMNVEV (reference sequence). Trimming removed 6 bases from V and 6 bases from J, with 20 bases in between. This CDR3 is CASRRPTAEGAGELFF. CDR3 coding DNA: TGTGCCAGCAGACGACCAACGGCTGAGGGGGCCGGGGAGCTGTTTTTT.

This clonotype was counted a few times. The chain employs TRBV10-3 and TRBJ2-3; D tentatively fits TRBD1 or TRBD2 (5 bases each). With 8 bases removed from V and 2 bases from J, the gap between germline ends came to 17 bases. The CDR3 runs to 15 residues. CDR1 is ENHRY, CDR2 SYGVKD, per germline. The CDR3 DNA is TGTGCCATCCGGACCAGTCGTGGGACCACAGATACGCAGTATTTT. It is translated as CAIRTSRGTTDTQYF.

This chain connects TRBV4-2 to TRBJ2-2; 7 bases match TRBD2. Germline V gene sequence: CDR1 LGHNA, CDR2 YNFKEQ. V trimming: 3 bases; J trimming: 0 bases; junction bases outside the gene matches: 7. This CDR3 is 17 amino acids long. The CDR3 spells CASSQFGSGANTGELFF. CDR3 in DNA: TGTGCCAGCAGCCAGTTTGGGAGCGGGGCGAACACCGGGGAGCTGTTTTTT.

The rearrangement links TRBV3-1 to TRBJ1-1, with D possibly matching TRBD1 (5 bases). This CDR3 contains 15 residues. Germline V gives CDR1 LGHDT, CDR2 YNNKEL (reference sequence). Deletions cut 2 bases from V and 0 bases from J, with 10 bases between. Written as DNA, the CDR3 is TGTGCCAGCAGCCAAAATGGGGGTATGAACACTGAAGCTTTCTTT. Protein product: CASSQNGGMNTEAFF.

The chain joins TRBV5-5 to TRBJ1-1; 9 bases map to TRBD1. The CDR3 spans 14 residues. After removal of 4 bases from V and 7 bases from J, the junction contained 8 bases not matched to a gene. Germline-derived CDR1 and CDR2 are SGHKS and YYEKEE (reference sequence). The CDR3 is CASSVQGARIEAFF. CDR3 in DNA: TGTGCCAGCAGCGTACAGGGGGCAAGGATTGAAGCTTTCTTT.

This clonotype turned up a few times. This chain connects TRBV4-1 to TRBJ2-3, with 8 bases aligning to TRBD1. Trimming at V came to 3 bases and at J to 4 bases, leaving 6 bases not matched to a gene. The CDR3 sequence is 15 residues long. The germline V gene has CDR1 MGHRA and CDR2 YSYEKL. CDR3 sequence reads: CASSHDRGAADTQYF. CDR3 coding DNA: TGCGCCAGCAGCCACGACAGGGGAGCGGCAGATACGCAGTATTTT.

This clonotype was observed many times. The chain has TRBV6-2 or TRBV6-3 and TRBJ2-7; no reliable D call. Germline loops: CDR1 MNHEY, CDR2 SVGEGT. Trimming cost V 7 bases and J 12 bases, with 10 bases left between them. The CDR3 is 9 residues long. CDR3 loop: CASITSPYV. CDR3 nucleotides: TGTGCCAGCATAACATCTCCGTACGTC.

This chain links TRBV7-9 with TRBJ2-1, with D possibly being TRBD1 (6 bases). The V gene's germline CDR1 is SEHNR and CDR2 FQNEAQ (reference sequence). CDR3 length: 14 amino acids. Trimming removed 2 bases at V and 5 bases at J, with 10 bases between. The DNA for the CDR3 is TGTGCCAGCAGCTTACAGGGGACGGACAATGAGCAGTTCTTC. Protein product: CASSLQGTDNEQFF.

This clonotype was observed a handful of times. The genes are TRBV18 and TRBJ1-1; D uncertain. CDR1 is KGHSH and CDR2 is LQKENI in the germline V gene. This CDR3 contains 15 residues. Trimming shortened V by 3 bases and J by 2 bases, and 13 bases separated the two germline ends. CDR3 region: CASSPVTGTNTEAFF. The CDR3 nucleotides are TGTGCCAGCTCACCGGTTACTGGCACCAACACTGAAGCTTTCTTT.

This clonotype showed up just a few times. The chain combines TRBV11-2 with TRBJ2-7; no definite D call. CDR1 and CDR2 (germline): SGHAT, FQNNGV. CDR3 length: 14 residues. Trimming cost V 0 bases and J 3 bases, with 9 bases left between them. CDR3 sequence: CASSLEAASYEQYV. CDR3 DNA sequence: TGTGCCAGCAGCTTAGAGGCCGCTAGCTACGAGCAGTACGTC.

The chain has TRBV15 and TRBJ2-1, with D perhaps given as TRBD1 or TRBD2 (7 bases each). Germline values: CDR1 LNHNV, CDR2 YYDKDF (reference sequence). The ends were cut back, 0 bases at V and 9 bases at J, with 18 bases in the middle. The CDR3 contains 16 residues. DNA for the CDR3: TGTGCCACCAGCAGAGATCGGGCAGGGGGGGGTCTTGAGCAGTTCTTC. It translates to CATSRDRAGGGLEQFF. Drawing the rest from reference TRBV15 and TRBJ2-1, the complete variable domain is DAMVIQNPRYQVTQFGKPVTLSCSQTLNHNVMYWYQQKSSQAPKLLFHYYDKDFNNEADTPDNFQSRRPNTSFCFLDIRSPGLGDTAMYLCATSRDRAGGGLEQFFGPGTRLTVL.

In DNA, the CDR3 is TGTGCCAGCAGTTTTAAAGGGGCTAGCACAGATACGCAGTATTTT. Translating it yields CASSFKGASTDTQYF. This chain links TRBV27 with TRBJ2-3, with a weak D call TRBD1 (5 bases). V was trimmed by 3 bases and J by 0 bases, leaving 10 bases between them. CDR3 length: 15 amino acids. CDR1 and CDR2 from the germline V gene are MNHEY and SMNVEV (reference sequence).

A few counts support this clonotype. The chain employs TRBV29-1 and TRBJ2-1; 8 positions match TRBD1. CDR1 and CDR2 from the germline V gene are SQVTM and ANQGSEA. Germline trimming cut 4 bases from V and 9 bases from J; bases unmatched to any gene: 14. This CDR3 has 15 amino acids. CDR3 protein: CSVVSRQGTGGEQFF. CDR3 in DNA: TGCAGCGTTGTATCGAGACAGGGGACTGGAGGTGAGCAGTTCTTC.

This clonotype was recorded many times. The chain recombines TRBV5-1 with TRBJ2-1; 12 bases are a match to TRBD2. There are 15 residues in the CDR3. V trimming: 3 bases; J trimming: 5 bases; junction bases outside the gene matches: 3. In germline, CDR1 is SGHRS, CDR2 YFSETQ. The CDR3 spells CASSSLAGGHNEQFF. The CDR3 DNA sequence: TGCGCCAGCAGCTCACTAGCGGGAGGTCACAATGAGCAGTTCTTC.

The sample holds a few counts of this clonotype. The rearrangement links TRBV7-9 to TRBJ2-5; D is ambiguous. Per the germline V gene, CDR1 is SEHNR and CDR2 is FQNEAQ (reference sequence). Trimming shortened V by 5 bases and J by 4 bases, and 14 bases separated the two germline ends. This CDR3 region has 14 residues. CDR3 sequence: CASSLNGPVETQYF. CDR3 nucleotide sequence: TGTGCCAGCAGCCTAAACGGACCGGTAGAGACCCAGTACTTC.

J is TRBJ2-7 and V is TRBV28, with no clear D. V gave up 5 bases and J gave up 5 bases, with 16 bases separating them. This CDR3 contains 14 residues. Germline V gene data show CDR1 as MDHEN and CDR2 as SYDVKM. The CDR3 sequence is CASSLTYGGDEQYV. For the CDR3, the DNA is TGTGCCAGCAGTCTAACATACGGTGGAGACGAGCAGTACGTC.

This clonotype came up a few times. The V and J genes are TRBV20-1 and TRBJ2-3, with no clear D. The CDR3 covers 12 residues. The germline CDR1 and CDR2 sequences are DFQATT and SNEGSKA (reference sequence). V was pared by 0 bases and J by 5 bases, with 6 bases between. Here the CDR3 DNA reads TGCAGTGCTAGAGACCCCAGAGATACGCAGTATTTT. Protein: CSARDPRDTQYF.

This clonotype was counted many times. The rearrangement joins TRBV12-3 or TRBV12-4 to TRBJ2-5, with 9 bases identical to TRBD2. J gave up 2 bases and V 2 bases, and 3 bases lay outside the gene matches. The CDR3 runs 15 residues. CDR3 bases: TGTGCCAGCAGTTTATTAGCGGGGGCACAAGAGACCCAGTACTTC. It translates to CASSLLAGAQETQYF.

V and J are TRBV6-1 and TRBJ2-3; perhaps D is TRBD1 or TRBD2 (5 bases each). The CDR3 is made up of 14 amino acids. CDR1 and CDR2 from the germline V gene are MNHNS and SASEGT. Between the trimmed V and J ends, which lost 6 bases and 5 bases, there was a span of 15 bases. The CDR3 loop is CASSQRDGRDTQYF. For the CDR3, the DNA is TGTGCCAGCAGCCAACGGGACGGAAGAGATACGCAGTATTTT.

This clonotype was detected only a few times. CDR3 DNA: TGCGCCAGCAGCTTGCGCGTTACCTACGAGCAGTACTTC. As protein: CASSLRVTYEQYF. The chain is built from TRBV5-1 and TRBJ2-7, with no clear D. V lost 1 base, J lost 2 bases, and 7 bases lay in between. Germline loops: CDR1 SGHRS, CDR2 YFSETQ. There are 13 residues in the CDR3.

The chain has TRBV7-2 and TRBJ2-7; D is unclear. CDR3 length equals 12 residues. Trimming shortened V by 5 bases and J by 7 bases, and 12 bases separated the two germline ends. Germline CDR1 is SGHTA and CDR2 is FQGNSA. For the CDR3, the DNA is TGTGCCAGCAGCCCGCTGGCGGATGAGCAGTACTTC. Its protein product is CASSPLADEQYF.

The chain has TRBV2 and TRBJ1-1, with D possibly being TRBD1 (5 bases). Germline V gene data show CDR1 as SNHLY and CDR2 as FYNNEI. This CDR3 region has 15 residues. V shed 8 bases and J shed 1 base, with 17 bases lying between them. In DNA form, the CDR3 reads TGTGCCAGCTCCCAGGGCCCGGCTGGGAACACTGAAGCTTTCTTT. Translated, it gives CASSQGPAGNTEAFF.